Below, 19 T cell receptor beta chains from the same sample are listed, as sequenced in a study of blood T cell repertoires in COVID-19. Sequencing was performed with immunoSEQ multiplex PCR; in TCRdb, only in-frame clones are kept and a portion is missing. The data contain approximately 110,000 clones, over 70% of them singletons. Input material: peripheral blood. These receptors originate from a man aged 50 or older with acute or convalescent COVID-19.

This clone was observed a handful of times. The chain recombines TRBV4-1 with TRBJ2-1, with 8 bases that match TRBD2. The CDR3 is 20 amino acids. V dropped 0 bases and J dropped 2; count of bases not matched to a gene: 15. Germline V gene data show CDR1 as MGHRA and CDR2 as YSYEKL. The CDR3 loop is CASSQDPRSAGAHPYNEQFF. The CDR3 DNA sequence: TGCGCCAGCAGCCAAGATCCAAGATCAGCGGGGGCGCACCCCTACAATGAGCAGTTCTTC.

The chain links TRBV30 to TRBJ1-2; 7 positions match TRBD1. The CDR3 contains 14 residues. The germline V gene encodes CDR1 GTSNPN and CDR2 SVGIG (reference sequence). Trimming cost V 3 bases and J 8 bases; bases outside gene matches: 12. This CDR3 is CAWRGSGDRFGYTF. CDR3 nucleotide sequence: TGTGCCTGGAGGGGCTCTGGGGACAGATTCGGCTACACCTTC. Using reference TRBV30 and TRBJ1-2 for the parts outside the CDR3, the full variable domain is SQTIHQWPATLVQPVGSPLSLECTVEGTSNPNLYWYRQAAGRGLQLLFYSVGIGQISSEVPQNLSASRPQDRQFILSSKKLLLSDSGFYLCAWRGSGDRFGYTFGSGTRLTVV.

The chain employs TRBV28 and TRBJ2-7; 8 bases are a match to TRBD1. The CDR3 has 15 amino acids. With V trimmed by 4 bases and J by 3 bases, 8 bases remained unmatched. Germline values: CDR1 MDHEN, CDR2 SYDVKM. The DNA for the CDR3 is TGTGCCAGCAGTTCCGCGGGGACAGGTTTCTACGAGCAGTACTTC. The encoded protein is CASSSAGTGFYEQYF.

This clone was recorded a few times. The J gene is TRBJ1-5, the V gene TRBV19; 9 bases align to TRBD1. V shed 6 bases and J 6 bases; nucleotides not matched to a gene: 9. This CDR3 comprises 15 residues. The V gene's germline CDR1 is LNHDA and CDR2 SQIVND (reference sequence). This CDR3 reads CASRFRDRESQPQHF. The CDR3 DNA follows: TGTGCCAGTAGATTCAGGGACAGGGAGTCTCAGCCCCAGCATTTT.

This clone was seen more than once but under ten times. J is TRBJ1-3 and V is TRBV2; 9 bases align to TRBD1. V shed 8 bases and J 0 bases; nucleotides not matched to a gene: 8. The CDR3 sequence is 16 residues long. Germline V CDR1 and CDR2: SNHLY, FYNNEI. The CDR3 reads CASVEGQGFSGNTIYF. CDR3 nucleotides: TGTGCCAGCGTAGAGGGACAGGGATTCTCTGGAAACACCATATATTTT.

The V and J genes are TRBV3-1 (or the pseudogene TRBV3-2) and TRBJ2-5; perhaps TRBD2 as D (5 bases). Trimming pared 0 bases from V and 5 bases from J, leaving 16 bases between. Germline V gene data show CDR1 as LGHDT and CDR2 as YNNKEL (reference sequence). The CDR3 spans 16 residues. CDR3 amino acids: CASSQDRPTRRETQYF. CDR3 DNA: TGTGCCAGCAGCCAAGATCGCCCTACACGGAGGGAGACCCAGTACTTC.

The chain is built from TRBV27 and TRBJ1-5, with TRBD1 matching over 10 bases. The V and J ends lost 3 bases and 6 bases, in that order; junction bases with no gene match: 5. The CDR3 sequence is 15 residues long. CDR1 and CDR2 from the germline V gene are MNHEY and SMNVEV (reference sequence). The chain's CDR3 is CASSFSGQGTQPQHF. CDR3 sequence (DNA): TGTGCCAGCAGTTTTTCGGGACAGGGGACTCAGCCCCAGCATTTT.

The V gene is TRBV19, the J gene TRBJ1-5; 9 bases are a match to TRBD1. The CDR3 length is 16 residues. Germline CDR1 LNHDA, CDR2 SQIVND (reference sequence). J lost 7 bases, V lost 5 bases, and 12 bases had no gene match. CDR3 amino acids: CASSSPPGTGFQPQHF. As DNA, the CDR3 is TGTGCCAGTAGTTCTCCTCCCGGGACAGGGTTCCAGCCCCAGCATTTT. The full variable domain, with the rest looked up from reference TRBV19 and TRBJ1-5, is DGGITQSPKYLFRKEGQNVTLSCEQNLNHDAMYWYRQDPGQGLRLIYYSQIVNDFQKGDIAEGYSVSREKKESFPLTVTSAQKNPTAFYLCASSSPPGTGFQPQHFGDGTRLSIL.

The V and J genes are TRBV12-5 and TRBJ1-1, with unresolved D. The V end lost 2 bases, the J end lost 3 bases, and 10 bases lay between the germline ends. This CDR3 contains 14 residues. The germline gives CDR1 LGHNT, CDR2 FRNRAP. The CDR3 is CASGLRPQDTEAFF. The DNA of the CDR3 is TGTGCTAGTGGTTTGCGACCGCAGGACACTGAAGCTTTCTTT.

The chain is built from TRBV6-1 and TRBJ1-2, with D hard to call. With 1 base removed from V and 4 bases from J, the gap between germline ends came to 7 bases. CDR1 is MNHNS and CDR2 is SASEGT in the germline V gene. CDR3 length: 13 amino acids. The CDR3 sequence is CASSEGQSYGYTF. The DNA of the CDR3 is TGTGCCAGCAGTGAAGGGCAGTCCTATGGCTACACCTTC.

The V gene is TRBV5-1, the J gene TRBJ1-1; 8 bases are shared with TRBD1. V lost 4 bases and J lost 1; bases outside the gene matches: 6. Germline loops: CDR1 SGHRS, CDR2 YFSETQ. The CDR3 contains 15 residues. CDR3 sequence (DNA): TGCGCCAGCAGCGCAGGACAGGGCCGGAACACTGAAGCTTTCTTT. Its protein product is CASSAGQGRNTEAFF.

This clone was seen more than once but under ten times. Written as DNA, the CDR3 is TGTGCCAGCAGCACCGGGACAGAGGAAGCTTTCTTT. Encoded protein: CASSTGTEEAFF. The chain couples TRBV27 to TRBJ1-1, with 7 bases aligning to TRBD1. The germline CDR1 and CDR2 sequences are MNHEY and SMNVEV (reference sequence). The CDR3 is made up of 12 amino acids. J lost 8 bases, V lost 6 bases, and 6 bases had no gene match.

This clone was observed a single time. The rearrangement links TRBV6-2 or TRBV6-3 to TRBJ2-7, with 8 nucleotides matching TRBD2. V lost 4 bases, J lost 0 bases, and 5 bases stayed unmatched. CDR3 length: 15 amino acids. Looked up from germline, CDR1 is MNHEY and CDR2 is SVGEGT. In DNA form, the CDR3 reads TGTGCCAGCAGTTGGGTAGCGGGACGCTCCTACGAGCAGTACTTC. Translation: CASSWVAGRSYEQYF.

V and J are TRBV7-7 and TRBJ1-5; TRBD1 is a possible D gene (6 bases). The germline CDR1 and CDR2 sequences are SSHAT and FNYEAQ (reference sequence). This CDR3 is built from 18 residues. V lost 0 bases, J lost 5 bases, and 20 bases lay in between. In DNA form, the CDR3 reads TGTGCCAGCAGCTTAGCGCTAAGAGAGGGGGTTGAGTATCAGCCCCAGCATTTT. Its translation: CASSLALREGVEYQPQHF.

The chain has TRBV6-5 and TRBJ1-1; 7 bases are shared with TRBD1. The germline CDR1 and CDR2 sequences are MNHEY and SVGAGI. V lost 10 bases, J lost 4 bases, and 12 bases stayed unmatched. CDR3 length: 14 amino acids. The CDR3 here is CATNRDSLRTEAFF. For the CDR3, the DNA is TGTGCCACCAATCGGGACAGTCTGCGCACTGAAGCTTTCTTT.

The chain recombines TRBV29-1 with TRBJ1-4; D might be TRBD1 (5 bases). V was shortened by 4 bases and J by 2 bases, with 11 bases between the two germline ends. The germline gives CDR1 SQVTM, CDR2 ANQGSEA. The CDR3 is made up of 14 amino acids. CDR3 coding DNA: TGCAGCGTTGGGGGGGTGACGACTAATGAAAAACTGTTTTTT. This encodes CSVGGVTTNEKLFF.

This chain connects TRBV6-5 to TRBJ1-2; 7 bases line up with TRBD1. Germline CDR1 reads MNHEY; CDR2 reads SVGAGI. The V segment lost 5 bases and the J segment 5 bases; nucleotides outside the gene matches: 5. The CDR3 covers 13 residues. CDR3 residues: CASSTGTAYGYTF. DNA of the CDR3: TGTGCCAGCAGTACGGGGACAGCTTATGGCTACACCTTC.

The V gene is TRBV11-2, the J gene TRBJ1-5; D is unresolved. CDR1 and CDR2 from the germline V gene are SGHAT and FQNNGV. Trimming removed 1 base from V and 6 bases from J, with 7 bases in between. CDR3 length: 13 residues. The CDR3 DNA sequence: TGTGCCAGCAGCTTAGGAGGGTCTCAGCCCCAGCATTTT. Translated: CASSLGGSQPQHF.

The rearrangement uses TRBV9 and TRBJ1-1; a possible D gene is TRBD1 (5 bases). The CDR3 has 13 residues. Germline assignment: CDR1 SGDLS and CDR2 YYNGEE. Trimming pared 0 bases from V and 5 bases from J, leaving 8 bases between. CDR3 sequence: CASSVERGTEAFF. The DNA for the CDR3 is TGTGCCAGCAGCGTAGAAAGGGGAACTGAAGCTTTCTTT.